This T cell receptor (beta chain) was identified in a study of yellow fever vaccine responses in identical twins. Findings of the study overall: Reportedly, the T cell response mounted by twins to vaccine seemed partly convergent, partly personalized.

Worth noting for this clonotype: Its antigen is unknown.

One entry per CDR3 protein results from TCRdb running MiXCR on the RT-PCR reads. The sample lists more than 4,000 distinct CDR3 sequences; less than 75% were seen once. With 9 bases removed from V and 5 bases from J, the gap between germline ends came to 5 bases. The CDR3 sequence is 10 residues long. This sequence was found in a woman in her late teens or twenties who received the yellow fever vaccine. This rearrangement joins TRBV23-1 to TRBJ2-4; unclear D gene. TRBV23-1 qualifies as an ORF whose function is uncertain. Here the sequenced sample was T cells from blood (PBMCs), unsorted or a sorted subset (not recorded which), taken before or after yellow fever vaccination (not recorded which). CDR3: CASPENIQYF. CDR3 coding DNA: TGCGCCAGTCCAGAAAACATTCAGTACTTC.